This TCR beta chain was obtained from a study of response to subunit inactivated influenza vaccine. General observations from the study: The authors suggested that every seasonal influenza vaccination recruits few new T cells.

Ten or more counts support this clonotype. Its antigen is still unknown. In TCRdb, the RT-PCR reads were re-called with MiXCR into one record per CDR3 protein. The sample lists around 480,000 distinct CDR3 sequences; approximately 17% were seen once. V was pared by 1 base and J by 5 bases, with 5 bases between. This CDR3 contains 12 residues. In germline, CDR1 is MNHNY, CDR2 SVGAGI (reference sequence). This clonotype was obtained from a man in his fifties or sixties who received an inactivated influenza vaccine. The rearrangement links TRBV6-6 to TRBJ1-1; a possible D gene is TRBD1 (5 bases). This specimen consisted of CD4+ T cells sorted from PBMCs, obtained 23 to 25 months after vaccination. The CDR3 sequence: CASSYWGTEAFF. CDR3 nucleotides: TGTGCCAGCAGTTACTGGGGGACTGAAGCTTTCTTT.